This T cell receptor (beta chain) is from a study of T cells in Graves' hyperthyroidism and ophthalmopathy. Looking at the study overall: Peripheral blood sampling occurred at initial diagnosis, before any treatment.

What was amplified from RNA transcripts were TCR beta CDR3 regions. HTBI primers were the set used in a first-round RT-PCR of the TCR CDR3. TCRdb re-derived calls from the multiplex PCR reads in MiXCR, one entry per CDR3 protein. The repertoire includes hundreds of thousands of distinct CDR3 sequences, 22% of them detected once, and under 55% sits in the top ten. General study points: Blood also showed most of the thyroid clonotypes that were expanded above 0.001. With a median lead of roughly 6.2 months before onset, the model predicted ophthalmopathy. Ophthalmopathy cases were set apart from stable hyperthyroidism by a 13 V-J model.

In regard to this clonotype: The antigen is not known.

The trim removed 3 bases at V and 3 bases at J, leaving 8 bases unmatched. This CDR3 has 15 residues. Germline lookup yields CDR1 DFQATT and CDR2 SNEGSKA (reference sequence). Sequences were obtained from blood. This clonotype was obtained from an older woman with Graves' ophthalmopathy. V usage is TRBV20-1 and J usage is TRBJ2-7; 10 bases align to TRBD2. This CDR3 reads CSARLLAGLGYEQYF. The CDR3 DNA is TGCAGTGCTAGGCTACTAGCGGGATTAGGCTACGAGCAGTACTTC.